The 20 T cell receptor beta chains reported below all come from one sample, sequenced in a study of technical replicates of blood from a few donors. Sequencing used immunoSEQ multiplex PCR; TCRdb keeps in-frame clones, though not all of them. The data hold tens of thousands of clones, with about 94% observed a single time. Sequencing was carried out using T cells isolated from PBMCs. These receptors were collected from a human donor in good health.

The chain's CDR3 is CASSPREGKGNTIYF. CDR3 bases: TGTGCCAGCAGTCCCAGGGAGGGGAAGGGAAACACCATATATTTT. V and J are TRBV6-5 and TRBJ1-3, with D tentatively TRBD1 (5 bases). Looked up from germline, CDR1 is MNHEY and CDR2 is SVGAGI. Trimming stripped 5 bases from V and 4 bases from J, with 15 bases between. The CDR3 consists of 15 residues.

CDR3 residues: CAIRVSVMNTEAFF. The CDR3 DNA reads TGTGCCATCAGGGTCAGTGTAATGAACACTGAAGCTTTCTTT. V is TRBV10-3 and J is TRBJ1-1; D is undetermined. Trimming left V 6 bases short and J 0 bases short, with 11 bases between. There are 14 residues in the CDR3. Germline V gene sequence: CDR1 ENHRY, CDR2 SYGVKD.

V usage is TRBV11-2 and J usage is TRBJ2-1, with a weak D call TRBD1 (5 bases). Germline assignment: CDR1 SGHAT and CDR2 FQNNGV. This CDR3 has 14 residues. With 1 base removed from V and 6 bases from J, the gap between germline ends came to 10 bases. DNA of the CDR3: TGTGCCAGCAGCTTAGGGGGCTCAGCCAATGAGCAGTTCTTC. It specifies CASSLGGSANEQFF.

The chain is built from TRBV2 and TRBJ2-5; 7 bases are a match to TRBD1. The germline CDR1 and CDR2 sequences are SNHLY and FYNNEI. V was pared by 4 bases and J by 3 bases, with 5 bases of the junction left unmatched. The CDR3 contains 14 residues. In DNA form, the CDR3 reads TGTGCCAGCAGTGTCGGGACAGAGAAAGAGACCCAGTACTTC. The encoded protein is CASSVGTEKETQYF.

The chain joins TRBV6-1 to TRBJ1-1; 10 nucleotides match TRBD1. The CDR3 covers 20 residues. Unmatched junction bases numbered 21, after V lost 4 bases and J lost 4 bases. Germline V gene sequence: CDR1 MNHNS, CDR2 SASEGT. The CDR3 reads CASSATPPRDRGAWSTEAFF. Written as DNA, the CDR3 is TGTGCCAGCAGTGCTACTCCGCCCCGGGACAGGGGAGCGTGGAGCACTGAAGCTTTCTTT.

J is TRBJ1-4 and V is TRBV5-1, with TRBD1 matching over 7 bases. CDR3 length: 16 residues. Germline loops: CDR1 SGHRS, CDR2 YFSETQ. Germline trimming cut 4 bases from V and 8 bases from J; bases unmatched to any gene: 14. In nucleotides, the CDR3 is TGCGCCAGCAGCGAAAAAAAGGGGGCAGGTGGGGAAAAACTGTTTTTT. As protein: CASSEKKGAGGEKLFF.

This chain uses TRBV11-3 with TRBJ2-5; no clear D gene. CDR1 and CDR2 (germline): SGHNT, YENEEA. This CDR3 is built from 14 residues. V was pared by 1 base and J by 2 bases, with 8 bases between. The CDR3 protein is CASSLVGGQETQYF. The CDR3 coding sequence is TGTGCCAGCAGCTTAGTCGGCGGACAAGAGACCCAGTACTTC.

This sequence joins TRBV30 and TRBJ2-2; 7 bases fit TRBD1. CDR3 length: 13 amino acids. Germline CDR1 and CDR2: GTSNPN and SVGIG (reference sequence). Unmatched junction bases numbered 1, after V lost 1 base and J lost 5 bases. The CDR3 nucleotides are TGTGCCTGGAGTGAACAGGGGACCGGGGAGCTGTTTTTT. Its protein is CAWSEQGTGELFF.

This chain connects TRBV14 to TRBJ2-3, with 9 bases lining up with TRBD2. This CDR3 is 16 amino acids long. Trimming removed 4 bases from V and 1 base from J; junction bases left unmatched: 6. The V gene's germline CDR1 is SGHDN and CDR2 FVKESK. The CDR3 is CASSRRAGGGTDTQYF. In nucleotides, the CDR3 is TGTGCCAGCAGCCGAAGAGCGGGAGGTGGCACAGATACGCAGTATTTT.

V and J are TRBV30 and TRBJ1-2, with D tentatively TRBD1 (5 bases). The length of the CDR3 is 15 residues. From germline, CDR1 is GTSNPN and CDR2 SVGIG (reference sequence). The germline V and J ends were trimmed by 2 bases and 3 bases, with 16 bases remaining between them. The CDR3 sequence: CAWSNYRRADYGYTF. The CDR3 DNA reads TGTGCCTGGAGTAATTACAGGAGGGCTGACTATGGCTACACCTTC.

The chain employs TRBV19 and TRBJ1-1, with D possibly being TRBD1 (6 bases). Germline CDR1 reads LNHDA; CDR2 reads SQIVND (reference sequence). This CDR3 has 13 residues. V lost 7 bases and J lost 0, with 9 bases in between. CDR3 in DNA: TGTGCCAGTACGGGACACGTGAACACTGAAGCTTTCTTT. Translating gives CASTGHVNTEAFF.

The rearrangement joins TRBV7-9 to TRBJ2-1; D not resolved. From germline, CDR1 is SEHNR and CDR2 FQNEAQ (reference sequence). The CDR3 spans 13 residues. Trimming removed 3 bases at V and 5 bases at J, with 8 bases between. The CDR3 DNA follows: TGTGCCAGCAGCTTGGTACTGAACAATGAGCAGTTCTTC. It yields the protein CASSLVLNNEQFF.

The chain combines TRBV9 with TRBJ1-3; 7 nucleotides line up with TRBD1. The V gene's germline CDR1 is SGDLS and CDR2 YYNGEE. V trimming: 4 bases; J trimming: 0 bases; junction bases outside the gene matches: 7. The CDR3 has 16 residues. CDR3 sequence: CASSLGTASSGNTIYF. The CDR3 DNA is TGTGCCAGCAGCTTGGGGACAGCCAGCTCTGGAAACACCATATATTTT.

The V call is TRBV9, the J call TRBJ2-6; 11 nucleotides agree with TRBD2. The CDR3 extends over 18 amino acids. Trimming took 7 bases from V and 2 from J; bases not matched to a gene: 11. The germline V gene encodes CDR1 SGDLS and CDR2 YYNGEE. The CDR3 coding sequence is TGTGCCAGCCTCGGGCTAGCGGGAGGTACCGCTGGGGCCAACGTCCTGACTTTC. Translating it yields CASLGLAGGTAGANVLTF.

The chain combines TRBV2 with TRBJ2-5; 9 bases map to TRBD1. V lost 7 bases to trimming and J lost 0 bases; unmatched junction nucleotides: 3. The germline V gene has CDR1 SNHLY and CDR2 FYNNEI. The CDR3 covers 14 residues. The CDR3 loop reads CASKTGGYQETQYF. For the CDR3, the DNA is TGTGCCAGCAAGACAGGGGGGTACCAAGAGACCCAGTACTTC. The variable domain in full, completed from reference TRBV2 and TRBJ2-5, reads EPEVTQTPSHQVTQMGQEVILRCVPISNHLYFYWYRQILGQKVEFLVSFYNNEISEKSEIFDDQFSVERPDGSNFTLKIRSTKLEDSAMYFCASKTGGYQETQYFGPGTRLLVL.

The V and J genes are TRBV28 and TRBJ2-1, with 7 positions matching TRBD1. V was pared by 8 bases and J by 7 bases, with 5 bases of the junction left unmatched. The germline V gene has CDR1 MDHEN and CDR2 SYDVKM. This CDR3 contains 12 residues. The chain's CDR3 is CASEGAANEQFF. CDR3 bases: TGTGCCAGCGAGGGGGCGGCAAATGAGCAGTTCTTC.

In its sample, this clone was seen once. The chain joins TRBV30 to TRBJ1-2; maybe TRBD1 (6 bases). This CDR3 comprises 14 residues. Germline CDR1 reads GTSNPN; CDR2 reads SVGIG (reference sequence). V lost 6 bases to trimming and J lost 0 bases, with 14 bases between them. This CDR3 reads CACATGKANYGYTF. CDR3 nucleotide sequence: TGTGCCTGTGCGACAGGAAAAGCTAACTATGGCTACACCTTC. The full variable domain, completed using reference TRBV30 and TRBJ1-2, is SQTIHQWPATLVQPVGSPLSLECTVEGTSNPNLYWYRQAAGRGLQLLFYSVGIGQISSEVPQNLSASRPQDRQFILSSKKLLLSDSGFYLCACATGKANYGYTFGSGTRLTVV.

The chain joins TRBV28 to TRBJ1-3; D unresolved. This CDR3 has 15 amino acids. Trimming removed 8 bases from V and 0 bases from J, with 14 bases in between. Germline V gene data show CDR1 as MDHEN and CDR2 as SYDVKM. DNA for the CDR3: TGTGCCAGCCACTCAACAGCTCACTCTGGAAACACCATATATTTT. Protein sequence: CASHSTAHSGNTIYF.

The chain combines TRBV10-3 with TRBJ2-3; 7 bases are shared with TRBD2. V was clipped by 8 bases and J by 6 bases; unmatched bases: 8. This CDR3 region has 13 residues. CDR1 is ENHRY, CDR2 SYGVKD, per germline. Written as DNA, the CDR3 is TGTGCCATCTCGGGAGGTTTATTCGATACGCAGTATTTT. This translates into CAISGGLFDTQYF.

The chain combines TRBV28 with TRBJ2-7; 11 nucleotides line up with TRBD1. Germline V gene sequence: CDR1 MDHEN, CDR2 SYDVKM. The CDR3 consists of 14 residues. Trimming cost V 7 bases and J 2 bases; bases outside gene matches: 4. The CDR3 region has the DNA TGTGCCAGCACGTTGGACAGGGGGCCCTACGAGCAGTACTTC. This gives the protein CASTLDRGPYEQYF.